This T cell receptor beta chain came from a study of T cells in narcolepsy. Looked up from germline, CDR1 is SGHNT and CDR2 is YYREEE (reference sequence). The V and J ends lost 0 bases and 1 base, in that order; junction bases with no gene match: 3. CDR3 length: 15 amino acids. Using immunoSEQ multiplex PCR, the repertoire was profiled, and TCRdb retains in-frame clones only, with some absent. The data contain about 15,000 clones, about 85% of them seen just once; the ten biggest clones take up around 37%. This sequence originates from a human donor in good health. Sequencing was performed on memory (CD45RA-) CD4+ T cells from blood. The V and J genes are TRBV5-4 and TRBJ2-5, with 7 bases lining up with TRBD1. The CDR3 loop is CASSLEGARQETQYF. As DNA, the CDR3 is TGTGCCAGCAGCTTGGAGGGGGCGCGCCAAGAGACCCAGTACTTC.